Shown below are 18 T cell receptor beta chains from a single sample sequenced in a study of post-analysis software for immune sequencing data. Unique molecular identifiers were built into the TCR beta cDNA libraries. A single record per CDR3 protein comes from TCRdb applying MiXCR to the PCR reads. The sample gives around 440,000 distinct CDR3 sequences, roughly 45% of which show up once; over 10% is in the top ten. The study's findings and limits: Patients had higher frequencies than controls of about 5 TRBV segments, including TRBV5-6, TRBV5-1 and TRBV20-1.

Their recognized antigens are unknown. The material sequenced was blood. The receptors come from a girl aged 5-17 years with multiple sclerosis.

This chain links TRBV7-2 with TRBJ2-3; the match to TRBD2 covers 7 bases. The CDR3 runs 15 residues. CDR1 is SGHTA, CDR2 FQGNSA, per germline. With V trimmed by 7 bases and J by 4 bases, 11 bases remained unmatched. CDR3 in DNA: TGTGCCAGCACCTCTGATCGCGCGGGAGCAGATACGCAGTATTTT. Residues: CASTSDRAGADTQYF.

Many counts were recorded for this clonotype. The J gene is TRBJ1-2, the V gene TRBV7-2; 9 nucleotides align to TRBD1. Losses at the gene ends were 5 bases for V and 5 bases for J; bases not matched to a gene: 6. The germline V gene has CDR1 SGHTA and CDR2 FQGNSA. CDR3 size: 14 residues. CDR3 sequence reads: CASSTDRGPYGYTF. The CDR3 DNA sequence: TGTGCCAGCAGCACGGACAGGGGCCCTTATGGCTACACCTTC.

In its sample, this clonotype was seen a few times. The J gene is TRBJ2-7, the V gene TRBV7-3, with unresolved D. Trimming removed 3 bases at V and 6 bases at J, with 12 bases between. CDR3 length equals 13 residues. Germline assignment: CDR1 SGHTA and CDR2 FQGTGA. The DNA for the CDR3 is TGTGCCAGCAGCTTTTCTCGCCCAGGCGAGCAGTACTTC. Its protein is CASSFSRPGEQYF.

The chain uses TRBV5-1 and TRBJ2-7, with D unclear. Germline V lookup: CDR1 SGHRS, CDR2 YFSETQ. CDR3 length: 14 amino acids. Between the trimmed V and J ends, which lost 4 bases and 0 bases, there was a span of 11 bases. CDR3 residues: CASSPLPSSYEQYF. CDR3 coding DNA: TGCGCCAGCAGCCCCCTGCCCAGCTCCTACGAGCAGTACTTC.

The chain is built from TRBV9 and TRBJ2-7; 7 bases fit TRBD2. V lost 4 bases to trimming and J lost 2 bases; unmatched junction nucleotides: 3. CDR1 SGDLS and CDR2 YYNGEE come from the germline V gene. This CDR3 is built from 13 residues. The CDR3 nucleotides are TGTGCCAGCAGCACTAGCGATACCTACGAGCAGTACTTC. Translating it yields CASSTSDTYEQYF.

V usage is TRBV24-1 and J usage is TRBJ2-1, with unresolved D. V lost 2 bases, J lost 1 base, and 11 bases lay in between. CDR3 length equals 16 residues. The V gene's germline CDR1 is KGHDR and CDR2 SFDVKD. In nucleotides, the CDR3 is TGTGCCACCAGTGATTCTACGATAAGGTCCTACAATGAGCAGTTCTTC. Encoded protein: CATSDSTIRSYNEQFF.

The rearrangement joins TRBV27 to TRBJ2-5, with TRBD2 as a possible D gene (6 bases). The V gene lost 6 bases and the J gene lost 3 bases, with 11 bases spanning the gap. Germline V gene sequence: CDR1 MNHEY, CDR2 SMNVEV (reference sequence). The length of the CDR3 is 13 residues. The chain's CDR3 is CASSGSFKETQYF. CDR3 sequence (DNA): TGTGCCAGCAGCGGGAGCTTCAAAGAGACCCAGTACTTC.

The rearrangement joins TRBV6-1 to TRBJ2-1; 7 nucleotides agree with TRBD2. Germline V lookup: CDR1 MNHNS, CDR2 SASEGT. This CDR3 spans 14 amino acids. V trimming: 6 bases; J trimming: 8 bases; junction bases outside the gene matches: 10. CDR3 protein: CASRASGLIDEQFF. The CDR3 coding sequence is TGTGCCAGCAGGGCTAGCGGATTGATTGATGAGCAGTTCTTC.

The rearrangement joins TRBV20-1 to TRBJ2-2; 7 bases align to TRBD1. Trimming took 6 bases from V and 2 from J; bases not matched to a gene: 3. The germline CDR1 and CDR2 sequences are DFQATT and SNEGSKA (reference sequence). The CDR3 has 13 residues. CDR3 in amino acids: CSAGTANTGELFF. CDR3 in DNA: TGCAGTGCAGGGACAGCTAACACCGGGGAGCTGTTTTTT.

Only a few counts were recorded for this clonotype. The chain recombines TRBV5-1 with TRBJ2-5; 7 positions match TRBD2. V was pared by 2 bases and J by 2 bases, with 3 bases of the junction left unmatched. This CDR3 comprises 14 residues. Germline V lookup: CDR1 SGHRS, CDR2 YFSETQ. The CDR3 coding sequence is TGCGCCAGCAGCTTCGGGGGGAATCAAGAGACCCAGTACTTC. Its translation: CASSFGGNQETQYF.

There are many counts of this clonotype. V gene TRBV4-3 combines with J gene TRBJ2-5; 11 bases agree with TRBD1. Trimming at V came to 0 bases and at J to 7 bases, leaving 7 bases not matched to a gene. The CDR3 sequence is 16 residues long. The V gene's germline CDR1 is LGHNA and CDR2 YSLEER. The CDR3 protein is CASSQEWTGGAVTQYF. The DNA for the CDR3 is TGCGCCAGCAGCCAAGAGTGGACAGGGGGCGCAGTGACCCAGTACTTC.

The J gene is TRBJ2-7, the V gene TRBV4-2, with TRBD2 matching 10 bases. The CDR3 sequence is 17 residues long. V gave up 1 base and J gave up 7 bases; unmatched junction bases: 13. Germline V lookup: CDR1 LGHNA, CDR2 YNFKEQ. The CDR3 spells CASSQGRTSGIAEEQYF. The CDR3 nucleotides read TGTGCCAGCAGCCAAGGAAGAACTAGCGGGATTGCTGAAGAGCAGTACTTC.

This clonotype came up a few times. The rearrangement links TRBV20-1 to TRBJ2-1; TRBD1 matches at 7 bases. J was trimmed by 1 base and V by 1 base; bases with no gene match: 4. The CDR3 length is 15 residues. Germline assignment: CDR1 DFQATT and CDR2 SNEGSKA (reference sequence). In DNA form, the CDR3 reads TGCAGTGCTAGAGTCGGGACAGCATCCTACAATGAGCAGTTCTTC. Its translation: CSARVGTASYNEQFF.

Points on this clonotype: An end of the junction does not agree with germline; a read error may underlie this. Written as DNA, the CDR3 is TGTGCTAGCAGCGGAGGGACAGGGGGCTACCAAGAGACCCAGTACTTC. Residues: CASSGGTGGYQETQYF. The V gene is TRBV7-7, the J gene TRBJ2-5, with TRBD1 matching 12 bases. Germline V CDR1 and CDR2: SSHAT, FNYEAQ (reference sequence). The CDR3 totals 16 residues.

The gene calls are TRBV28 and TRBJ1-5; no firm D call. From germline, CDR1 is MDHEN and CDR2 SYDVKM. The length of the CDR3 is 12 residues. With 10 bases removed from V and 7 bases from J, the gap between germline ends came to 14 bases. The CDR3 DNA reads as TGTGCCACCGACCTAGCAGGACAGCCCCAGCATTTT. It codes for CATDLAGQPQHF.

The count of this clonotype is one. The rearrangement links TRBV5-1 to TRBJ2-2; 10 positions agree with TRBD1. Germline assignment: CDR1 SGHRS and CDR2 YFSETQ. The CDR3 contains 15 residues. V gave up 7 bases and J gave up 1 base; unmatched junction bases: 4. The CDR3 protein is CASYDRGQNTGELFF. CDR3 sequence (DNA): TGCGCCAGCTATGACAGGGGGCAGAACACCGGGGAGCTGTTTTTT. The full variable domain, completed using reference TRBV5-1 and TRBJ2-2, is KAGVTQTPRYLIKTRGQQVTLSCSPISGHRSVSWYQQTPGQGLQFLFEYFSETQRNKGNFPGRFSGRQFSNSRSEMNVSTLELGDSALYLCASYDRGQNTGELFFGEGSRLTVL.

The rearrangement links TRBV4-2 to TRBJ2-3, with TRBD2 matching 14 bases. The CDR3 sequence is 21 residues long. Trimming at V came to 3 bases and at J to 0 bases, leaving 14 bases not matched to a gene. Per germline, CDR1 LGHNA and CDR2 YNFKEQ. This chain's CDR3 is CASSHHHLTSGRAGSTDTQYF. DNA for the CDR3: TGTGCCAGCAGCCACCATCATCTGACTAGCGGGAGGGCAGGAAGCACAGATACGCAGTATTTT.

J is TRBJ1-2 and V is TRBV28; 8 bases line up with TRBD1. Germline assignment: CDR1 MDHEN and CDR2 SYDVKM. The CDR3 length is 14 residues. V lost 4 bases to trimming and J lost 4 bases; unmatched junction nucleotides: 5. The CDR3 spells CASSSPDRVYGYTF. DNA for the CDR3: TGTGCCAGCAGTTCTCCGGACAGGGTCTATGGCTACACCTTC.